This T cell receptor (beta chain) was sequenced in a study of T cells in Graves' hyperthyroidism and ophthalmopathy. Study-wide points: Most expanded thyroid clonotypes above 0.001 recurred in blood.

This clonotype came up many times. Its cognate antigen is unknown. Amplification of TCR beta CDR3 regions was performed using RNA transcripts as template. First-round RT-PCR of the TCR CDR3 relied on the HTBI primer set. Via MiXCR, TCRdb re-called the multiplex PCR reads, giving one row per CDR3 protein. The sample yields 200,000 to 250,000 distinct CDR3 sequences, 15% to 20% seen once. A patient was excluded if there was uncontrolled infection, other autoimmune disease, pregnancy or lactation. Diagnosing involved the use of clinical symptoms, serum thyroxine and TRAb, thyroid ultrasound and orbital computed tomography. V dropped 2 bases and J dropped 7; count of bases not matched to a gene: 8. Germline V gene data show CDR1 as MGHRA and CDR2 as YSYEKL. The CDR3 consists of 17 residues.

The V gene is TRBV4-1, the J gene TRBJ2-5; 15 positions match TRBD2. The TCR sequence derives from a woman younger than 35 with Graves' ophthalmopathy. Sequenced: blood. The CDR3 coding sequence is TGCGCCAGCAGCCAATCCGGGACTAGCGGGGGGAGAGTGACCCAGTACTTC. Its translation is CASSQSGTSGGRVTQYF.